The T cell receptor (beta chain) under discussion was sequenced for a study of OX40 agonist ivuxolimab in advanced cancers. In germline, CDR1 is MGHRA, CDR2 YSYEKL. Trimming took 0 bases from V and 5 from J, leaving 19 bases between them. The CDR3 has 17 residues. As for this clone: Its specificity is unknown.

Assay used: immunoSEQ multiplex PCR; TCRdb lists only in-frame clones, some missing. The sample includes over 100,000 clones, 90% seen only once; the top ten take 1.1%. Findings of the study overall: Individuals who were partial responders at 0.1-3.0 mg/kg had clonal expansion that ranked among the lowest. Relative to CD4+, CD8+ T cells held more expanded clones on average. What antigens the expanded peripheral T cells recognized was never established.

Here the sequenced sample was CD4+ or CD8+ T cells sorted from blood, taken in a trial of the OX40 agonist ivuxolimab. The clonotype comes from an adult with an advanced solid tumor such as melanoma, head and neck, liver or kidney cancer. The chain couples TRBV4-1 to TRBJ1-1; D may be TRBD1 (5 bases). This CDR3 reads CASSQDRAAAGRTEAFF. The CDR3 region has the DNA TGCGCCAGCAGCCAAGATCGTGCTGCGGCGGGACGAACTGAAGCTTTCTTT.